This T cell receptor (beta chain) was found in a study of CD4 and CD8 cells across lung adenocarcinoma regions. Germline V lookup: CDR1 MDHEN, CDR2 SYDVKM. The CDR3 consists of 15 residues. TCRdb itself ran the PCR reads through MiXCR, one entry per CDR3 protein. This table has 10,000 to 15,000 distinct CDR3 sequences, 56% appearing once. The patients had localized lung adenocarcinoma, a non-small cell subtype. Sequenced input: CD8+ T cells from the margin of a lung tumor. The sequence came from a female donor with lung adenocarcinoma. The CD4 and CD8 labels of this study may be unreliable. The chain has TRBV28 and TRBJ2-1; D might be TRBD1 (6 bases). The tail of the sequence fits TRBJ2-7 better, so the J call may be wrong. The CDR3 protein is CASSLLGTTTYEQYF. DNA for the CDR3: TGTGCCAGCAGTTTATTGGGGACAACCACTTACGAGCAGTACTTC.